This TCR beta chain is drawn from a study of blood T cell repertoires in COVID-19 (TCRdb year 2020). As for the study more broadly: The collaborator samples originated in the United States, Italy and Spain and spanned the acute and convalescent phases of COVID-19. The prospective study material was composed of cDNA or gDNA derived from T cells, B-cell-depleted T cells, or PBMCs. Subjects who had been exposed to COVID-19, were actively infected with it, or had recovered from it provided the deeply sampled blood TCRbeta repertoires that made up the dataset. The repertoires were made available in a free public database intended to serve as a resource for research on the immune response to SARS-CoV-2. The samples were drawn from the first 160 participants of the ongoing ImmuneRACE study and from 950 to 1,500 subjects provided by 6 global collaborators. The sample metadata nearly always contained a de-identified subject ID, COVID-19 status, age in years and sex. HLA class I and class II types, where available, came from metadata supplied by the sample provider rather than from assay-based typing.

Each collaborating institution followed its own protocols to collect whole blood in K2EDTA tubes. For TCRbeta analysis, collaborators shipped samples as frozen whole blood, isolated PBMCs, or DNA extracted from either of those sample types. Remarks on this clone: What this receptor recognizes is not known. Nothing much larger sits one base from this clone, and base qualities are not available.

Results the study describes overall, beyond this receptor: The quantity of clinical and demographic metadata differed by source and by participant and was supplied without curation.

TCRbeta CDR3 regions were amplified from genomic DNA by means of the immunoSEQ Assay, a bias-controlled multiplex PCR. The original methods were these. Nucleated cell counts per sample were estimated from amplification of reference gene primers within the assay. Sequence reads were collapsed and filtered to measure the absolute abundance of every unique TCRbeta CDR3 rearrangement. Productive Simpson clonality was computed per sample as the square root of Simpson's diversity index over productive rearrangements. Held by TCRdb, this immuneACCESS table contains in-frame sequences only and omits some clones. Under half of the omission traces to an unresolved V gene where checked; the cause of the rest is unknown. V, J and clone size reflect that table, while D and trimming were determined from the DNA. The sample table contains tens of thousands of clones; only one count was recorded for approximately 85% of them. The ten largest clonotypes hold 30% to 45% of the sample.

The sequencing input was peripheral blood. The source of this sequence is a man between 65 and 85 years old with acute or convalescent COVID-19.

The bases are TGTGCCAGCAGCCTATGGACAGGCCCAGGGGGCGAGCAGTACTTC. Translated, this gives CASSLWTGPGGEQYF. The V gene is TRBV7-2 and the J gene is TRBJ2-7; TRBD1 aligns with 7 central bases. The germline V gene specifies SGHTA as CDR1 and FQGNSA as CDR2. CDR3 length: 15 amino acids, cysteine to phenylalanine. CDR3 DNA only is kept here, 45 bases in frame from base 1. Trimming leaves V shorter by 5 bases and J shorter by 6 bases, with the junction holding 13 bases beyond the gene matches.